Sequencing of this T cell receptor (beta chain) was carried out in a study of cytomegalovirus exposure and HLA in healthy donors. 60 Vbeta and 13 Jbeta primers were used in PCR. The method was immunoSEQ multiplex PCR; TCRdb's version includes in-frame clones alone and lacks a portion of them. This repertoire includes 65,000 to 90,000 clones. The CDR3 loop spans 14 amino acids. V lost 0 bases to trimming and J lost 3 bases, with 10 bases between them. Germline V gene data show CDR1 as SGDLS and CDR2 as YYNGEE. The chain combines TRBV9 with TRBJ2-7; D perhaps matches TRBD1 (6 bases). This TCR was recovered from a female donor in good health and CMV-seropositive. The specimen was PBMCs. The CDR3 region has the DNA TGTGCCAGCAGCGTAGCTGGGGGCGGCTACGAGCAGTACTTC. It encodes CASSVAGGGYEQYF.